This T cell receptor beta chain stems from a study of blood T cells in healthy people across ages. CDR3 length: 16 residues. Looked up from germline, CDR1 is MDHEN and CDR2 is SYDVKM. The authors ran a second PCR of about 7 to 11 cycles using a sample-barcoded 5' primer and a J-beta primer mix. TCRdb called the 5' RACE reads again in MiXCR, with one record for every CDR3 protein. The data contain about 800,000 distinct CDR3 sequences, about 25% of them singletons. This sample also belongs to another study, concerning T cells of mothers and their children. In that study: According to the study, all extracted RNA entered cDNA synthesis at 1.5 ug per 15 ul.

The chain combines TRBV28 with TRBJ2-1, with 11 bases fitting TRBD1. The assigned J gene may be wrong: the sequence end matches TRBJ2-7 better. The sample was blood. The sequence was collected from a boy aged 5-17 years in good health. CDR3 sequence (DNA): TGTGCCAGCAGTTACGTAACCCCGGGACAGGGGGACGAGCAGTACTTC. This translates into CASSYVTPGQGDEQYF.